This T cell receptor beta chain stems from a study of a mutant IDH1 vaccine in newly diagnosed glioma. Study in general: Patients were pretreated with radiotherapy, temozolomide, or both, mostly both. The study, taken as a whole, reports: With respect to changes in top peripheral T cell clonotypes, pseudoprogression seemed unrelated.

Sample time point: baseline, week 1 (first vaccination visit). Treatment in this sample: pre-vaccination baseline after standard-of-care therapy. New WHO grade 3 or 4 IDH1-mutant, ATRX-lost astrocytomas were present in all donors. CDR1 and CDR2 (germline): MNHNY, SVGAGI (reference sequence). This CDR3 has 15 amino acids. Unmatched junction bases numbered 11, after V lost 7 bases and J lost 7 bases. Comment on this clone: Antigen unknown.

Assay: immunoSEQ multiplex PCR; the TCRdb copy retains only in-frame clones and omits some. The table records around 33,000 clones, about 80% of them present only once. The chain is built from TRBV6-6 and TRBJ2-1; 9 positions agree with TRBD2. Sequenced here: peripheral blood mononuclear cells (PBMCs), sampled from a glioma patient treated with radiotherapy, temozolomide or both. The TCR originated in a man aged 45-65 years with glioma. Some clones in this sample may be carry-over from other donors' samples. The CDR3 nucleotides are TGTGCCAGCATTAGAGCTGAGACTAGCGGAAATGAGCAGTTCTTC. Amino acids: CASIRAETSGNEQFF.